This entry lists 14 T cell receptor beta chains sequenced from one sample in a study of tumor and adjacent non-tumor tissue in lung cancer. This sample's RNA came from whole unsorted tissue. The normal lung tissue was taken more than 3 cm from the tumor edge. Three rounds of nested PCR, following a modified ARM-PCR protocol, produced the TCRbeta library. TCRdb passed the multiplex PCR reads through MiXCR, listing each CDR3 protein once. In the table there are approximately 100,000 distinct CDR3 sequences, more than 55% of which are singletons. Specimen: distant non-tumor lung tissue. Every receptor here comes from a man under 40 with non-small cell lung cancer.

Here the CDR3 DNA reads TGTGCCAGCATACCGACGGCCGGAACTAATGAAAAACTGTTTTTT. Translating gives CASIPTAGTNEKLFF. This chain links TRBV6-1 with TRBJ1-4, with D uncertain. Trimming cost V 7 bases and J 1 base, with 13 bases left between them. Per the germline V gene, CDR1 is MNHNS and CDR2 is SASEGT. This CDR3 contains 15 residues.

The genes are TRBV20-1 and TRBJ2-4; D is perhaps TRBD1 (6 bases). This CDR3 comprises 13 residues. Looked up from germline, CDR1 is DFQATT and CDR2 is SNEGSKA (reference sequence). V lost 2 bases and J 6 bases, leaving 11 bases between the germline ends. CDR3 amino acids: CSARTGYRNIQYF. The CDR3 DNA reads TGCAGTGCTAGAACAGGGTACAGAAACATTCAGTACTTC.

The J gene is TRBJ2-3, the V gene TRBV6-5, with D perhaps TRBD1 or TRBD2 (6 bases each). Germline V gene lookup returns CDR1 MNHEY and CDR2 SVGAGI. Trimming took 4 bases from V and 3 from J, leaving 17 bases between them. The CDR3 runs 16 residues. The CDR3 region is CASSSGDTWSTDTQYF. The CDR3 DNA is TGTGCCAGCAGTTCGGGGGACACCTGGAGTACAGATACGCAGTATTTT.

On this clonotype itself: Germline is not matched at one junction end, which may reflect a read error. This chain uses TRBV4-3 with TRBJ2-3; a weak D match, TRBD2 (7 bases). The CDR3 extends over 16 amino acids. Germline V gene sequence: CDR1 LGHNA, CDR2 YSLEER. This CDR3 reads CASSQGVSGDTDTRYF. In DNA, the CDR3 is TGCGCAAGCAGCCAAGGGGTGAGCGGGGACACGGATACGCGGTATTTT.

This clonotype showed up many times. The J gene is TRBJ2-7, the V gene TRBV20-1; possibly TRBD2 for D (6 bases). This CDR3 spans 12 amino acids. With 6 bases removed from V and 2 bases from J, the gap between germline ends came to 11 bases. CDR1 is DFQATT and CDR2 is SNEGSKA in the germline V gene (reference sequence). The CDR3 region is CSAQGGTYEQYF. The CDR3 DNA sequence: TGCAGTGCGCAAGGAGGGACCTACGAGCAGTACTTC.

This clonotype was seen a few times. The V gene is TRBV10-1, the J gene TRBJ2-1, with 10 bases aligning to TRBD2. Germline lookup yields CDR1 WNHNN and CDR2 SYGVQD (reference sequence). V shed 6 bases, J shed 7 bases, and the junction held 9 bases outside the gene matches. This CDR3 spans 15 amino acids. CDR3 protein: CASSRKAGGPNEQFF. Written as DNA, the CDR3 is TGCGCCAGCAGCCGTAAAGCGGGAGGGCCAAATGAGCAGTTCTTC.

For this clonotype: A junction boundary mismatches the germline segment, possibly from a read error. The V gene is TRBV5-8, the J gene TRBJ2-3; D is unresolved. In germline, CDR1 is SGHTS, CDR2 YDEGEE. The CDR3 totals 11 residues. This chain's CDR3 is CASAPTDTHYF. DNA for the CDR3: TGTGCCAGCGCCCCCACAGATACGCACTATTTT.

The genes are TRBV6-5 and TRBJ1-1, with D possibly matching TRBD1 (6 bases). Trimming shortened V by 8 bases and J by 3 bases, and 16 bases separated the two germline ends. CDR1 is MNHEY, CDR2 SVGAGI, per germline. This CDR3 is built from 14 residues. CDR3 in DNA: TGTGCCAGCGGTTCCTACAGGGAGGACACTGAAGCTTTCTTT. Amino acids: CASGSYREDTEAFF.

This clonotype was found many times. The rearrangement uses TRBV28 and TRBJ2-7, with 9 bases aligning to TRBD2. CDR1 MDHEN and CDR2 SYDVKM come from the germline V gene. The junction had 13 bases not matched to a gene; V was cut back by 4 bases and J by 9 bases. The CDR3 extends over 15 amino acids. The CDR3 is CASSSGASGKEVQYF. The CDR3 nucleotides are TGTGCCAGCAGTTCGGGGGCTAGCGGGAAAGAGGTGCAGTACTTC.

As regards this clonotype: At one end the junction does not follow the germline gene, possibly because of a read error. The V and J genes are TRBV4-3 and TRBJ2-7; 8 bases fit TRBD2. Germline CDR1 reads LGHNA; CDR2 reads YSLEER. This CDR3 is built from 17 residues. The CDR3 DNA reads as TGCGCCAGCACCCAAGGTACTGTGGGACTAGGGGCAAGGGAGCAGTACTTC. It translates to CASTQGTVGLGAREQYF.

The rearrangement joins TRBV12-3 or TRBV12-4 to TRBJ2-1; no firm D call. Trimming took 1 base from V and 12 from J, leaving 10 bases between them. The CDR3 is 12 amino acids. The CDR3 nucleotides read TGTGCCAGCAGTTTAGATTCTCCTGGGCAGTTCTTC. Its protein is CASSLDSPGQFF.

As regards this clonotype: At one end, the junction sequence differs from germline, possibly due to a read error. The chain couples TRBV11-1 to TRBJ2-1; tentatively, D is TRBD2 (6 bases). CDR1 and CDR2 (germline): SGHAT, FQDESV (reference sequence). This CDR3 spans 16 amino acids. The CDR3 loop reads CANSFLGLARNNEQFF. CDR3 bases: TGTGCCAACAGCTTTCTGGGTCTAGCGCGTAACAATGAGCAGTTCTTC.

The chain is built from TRBV10-3 and TRBJ1-1; TRBD1 agrees at 7 bases. J lost 6 bases, V lost 5 bases, and 9 bases had no gene match. CDR3 size: 14 residues. Germline loops: CDR1 ENHRY, CDR2 SYGVKD. As DNA, the CDR3 is TGTGCCATCAGTTTTGAGGGGGCGCTCGCTGAAGCTTTCTTT. Translation gives CAISFEGALAEAFF.

This clonotype was picked up many times. The chain couples TRBV10-3 to TRBJ2-3; perhaps TRBD1 as D (8 bases). The V gene lost 6 bases and the J gene lost 6 bases, with 19 bases spanning the gap. The CDR3 consists of 15 residues. From germline, CDR1 is ENHRY and CDR2 SYGVKD. The CDR3 reads CAIRIDRGGHDTQYF. Here the CDR3 DNA reads TGTGCCATCAGGATTGACAGGGGAGGGCACGATACGCAGTATTTT.